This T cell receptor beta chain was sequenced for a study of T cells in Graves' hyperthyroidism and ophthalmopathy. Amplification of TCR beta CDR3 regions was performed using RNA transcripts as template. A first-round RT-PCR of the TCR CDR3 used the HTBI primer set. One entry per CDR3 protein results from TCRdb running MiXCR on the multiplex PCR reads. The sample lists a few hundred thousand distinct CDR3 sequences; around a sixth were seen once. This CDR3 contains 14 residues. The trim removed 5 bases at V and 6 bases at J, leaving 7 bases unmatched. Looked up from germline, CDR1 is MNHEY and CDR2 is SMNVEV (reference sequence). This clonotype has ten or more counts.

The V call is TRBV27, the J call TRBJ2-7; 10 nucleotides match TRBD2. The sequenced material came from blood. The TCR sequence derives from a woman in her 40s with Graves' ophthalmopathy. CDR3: CASSSVAGGGEQYF. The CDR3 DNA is TGTGCCAGCAGTAGCGTAGCGGGAGGTGGCGAGCAGTACTTC.